The clone carrying this T cell receptor (beta chain) was seen only once. Its specificity is unknown. The assay was immunoSEQ multiplex PCR, and TCRdb's table has in-frame clones only and misses some. The sample shows some 13,000 clones, 79% of them seen only once. The germline V gene has CDR1 ENHRY and CDR2 SYGVKD. With 6 bases clipped from V and 0 bases from J, the junction kept 15 bases outside the gene matches. The CDR3 spans 19 residues. This sample was included in a study of regulatory dendritic cells for organ transplantation. Sorted T cells were CFSE-labeled and cultured four to five days with allogeneic regulatory or mature dendritic cells at 1:10.

The receptor was derived from a human donor in good health. Sequences were obtained from naive CD8+ T cells from blood cultured with regulatory dendritic cells. The subset denotes: CD45RA+ naive T cells. This chain links TRBV10-3 with TRBJ2-1; 9 bases are shared with TRBD2. DNA of the CDR3: TGTGCCATCAGCTTGACTAAGAGTACAGCGGGGGGCTCCTACAATGAGCAGTTCTTC. It codes for CAISLTKSTAGGSYNEQFF.